This passage covers 20 T cell receptor beta chains from one sample sequenced in a study of blood T cell repertoires in COVID-19. The assay was immunoSEQ multiplex PCR, and TCRdb's table has in-frame clones only and misses some. The top ten clones hold approximately 6.2% of a sample with 53,000 or so clones, about nine tenths of them seen once. Input material: peripheral blood. Receptors originate from a man in his forties with acute or convalescent COVID-19.

This chain joins TRBV27 and TRBJ1-2; the match to TRBD1 covers 9 bases. Unmatched junction bases numbered 6, after V lost 4 bases and J lost 0 bases. CDR1 and CDR2 (germline): MNHEY, SMNVEV (reference sequence). CDR3 length: 16 amino acids. CDR3 in DNA: TGTGCCAGCAGTTACGCCGGGACAGGGTCTAACTATGGCTACACCTTC. Amino acids: CASSYAGTGSNYGYTF.

The chain carries TRBV18 and TRBJ2-3; 8 bases are shared with TRBD2. V shed 1 base, J shed 2 bases, and the junction held 5 bases outside the gene matches. Germline V lookup: CDR1 KGHSH, CDR2 LQKENI. This CDR3 contains 16 residues. CDR3 residues: CASSPLGSGNTDTQYF. The CDR3 DNA reads TGTGCCAGCTCACCACTGGGTAGCGGGAACACAGATACGCAGTATTTT. Full variable domain (remainder filled in from reference TRBV18 and TRBJ2-3): NAGVMQNPRHLVRRRGQEARLRCSPMKGHSHVYWYRQLPEEGLKFMVYLQKENIIDESGMPKERFSAEFPKEGPSILRIQQVVRGDSAAYFCASSPLGSGNTDTQYFGPGTRLTVL.

A few counts support this clone. The chain recombines TRBV5-1 with TRBJ1-1; D is ambiguous. Trimming removed 0 bases at V and 0 bases at J, with 6 bases between. Germline V lookup: CDR1 SGHRS, CDR2 YFSETQ. The CDR3 is made up of 14 amino acids. The CDR3 loop is CASSLVALNTEAFF. In DNA form, the CDR3 reads TGCGCCAGCAGCTTGGTGGCACTGAACACTGAAGCTTTCTTT.

V is TRBV10-2 and J is TRBJ2-1; 9 bases agree with TRBD2. V lost 5 bases and J lost 0; bases outside the gene matches: 2. CDR3 size: 15 residues. Per germline, CDR1 WSHSY and CDR2 SAAADI. CDR3 nucleotides: TGCGCCAGCAGTAAGCGGGAGGACTCCTACAATGAGCAGTTCTTC. Translation gives CASSKREDSYNEQFF.

This CDR3 reads CSASNLGLAYEQYF. CDR3 nucleotide sequence: TGCAGTGCTAGTAATTTGGGACTAGCGTACGAGCAGTACTTC. This rearrangement joins TRBV20-1 to TRBJ2-7; 10 positions agree with TRBD2. CDR1 is DFQATT, CDR2 SNEGSKA, per germline (reference sequence). V was pared by 3 bases and J by 4 bases, with 6 bases of the junction left unmatched. The CDR3 extends over 14 amino acids.

The V and J genes are TRBV14 and TRBJ2-3; possible D gene TRBD2, 6 bases. Trimming pared 1 base from V and 1 base from J, leaving 12 bases between. CDR3 length: 16 amino acids. CDR1 SGHDN and CDR2 FVKESK come from the germline V gene. The CDR3, as DNA: TGTGCCAGCAGCCAAGTTTGGGCTAGCGGCACAGATACGCAGTATTTT. This codes for CASSQVWASGTDTQYF.

This clone was recorded only once. The chain links TRBV4-3 to TRBJ2-7; unclear D gene. The CDR3 contains 16 residues. Trimming removed 1 base from V and 3 bases from J, with 16 bases in between. From germline, CDR1 is LGHNA and CDR2 YSLEER. The CDR3 bases are TGCGCCAGCAGCCAAGGAGTTGGAGCCCCTAGCTACGAGCAGTACTTC. It encodes CASSQGVGAPSYEQYF.

This clone was seen just once. This rearrangement joins TRBV5-6 to TRBJ1-6; D gene ambiguous. In germline, CDR1 is SGHDT, CDR2 YYEEEE. The CDR3 is made up of 13 amino acids. V dropped 0 bases and J dropped 9 bases, with 7 bases sitting between them. The CDR3 sequence: CASSLGRSSPLHF. The CDR3 region has the DNA TGTGCCAGCAGCTTGGGGCGGAGTTCACCCCTCCACTTT.

This rearrangement joins TRBV30 to TRBJ1-6, with unresolved D. V lost 0 bases and J 8 bases, leaving 14 bases between the germline ends. In germline, CDR1 is GTSNPN, CDR2 SVGIG (reference sequence). The CDR3 length is 15 residues. The CDR3 DNA reads TGTGCCTGGAGTGTACTCCCCCACCCCGATTCACCCCTCCACTTT. Residues: CAWSVLPHPDSPLHF.

The chain has TRBV11-3 and TRBJ1-6, with D possibly matching TRBD1 (5 bases). V dropped 1 base and J dropped 6 bases, with 7 bases sitting between them. The CDR3 length is 14 residues. Germline CDR1 and CDR2: SGHNT and YENEEA. This CDR3 reads CASSLGQLNSPLHF. CDR3 sequence (DNA): TGTGCCAGCAGCTTAGGACAGCTTAATTCACCCCTCCACTTT.

The chain links TRBV2 to TRBJ1-5, with D unclear. Germline CDR1 and CDR2: SNHLY and FYNNEI. The V end lost 0 bases, the J end lost 2 bases, and 14 bases lay between the germline ends. This CDR3 is 17 amino acids long. CDR3 sequence (DNA): TGTGCCAGCAGTGAAGCCGGCGGCTTTTCGGGCAATCAGCCCCAGCATTTT. Its translation is CASSEAGGFSGNQPQHF.

The chain combines TRBV5-1 with TRBJ2-2; unclear D gene. V was cut by 0 bases and J by 1 base, with 10 bases left in between. The CDR3 covers 16 residues. Germline values: CDR1 SGHRS, CDR2 YFSETQ. Here the CDR3 reads CASSLAGLENTGELFF. As DNA, the CDR3 is TGCGCCAGCAGCTTGGCCGGTCTAGAGAACACCGGGGAGCTGTTTTTT.

This chain joins TRBV7-9 and TRBJ1-2; maybe TRBD1 (6 bases). Germline CDR1 and CDR2: SEHNR and FQNEAQ (reference sequence). The CDR3 sequence is 12 residues long. Between the trimmed V and J ends, which lost 5 bases and 7 bases, there was a span of 11 bases. The chain's CDR3 is CASSLNRAGYTF. The CDR3 DNA reads TGTGCCAGCAGCCTAAACAGGGCTGGCTACACCTTC.

J is TRBJ2-7 and V is TRBV7-8, with a weak D call TRBD1 (6 bases). Germline CDR1 and CDR2: SGHVS and FQNEAQ. V was pared by 1 base and J by 3 bases, with 19 bases between. This CDR3 comprises 17 residues. The CDR3 coding sequence is TGTGCCAGCAGCTTAGAGGTTGGGGGCCTCGTGGGCTACGAGCAGTACTTC. Its protein product is CASSLEVGGLVGYEQYF.

The chain is built from TRBV2 and TRBJ2-1, with 7 nucleotides matching TRBD2. Per germline, CDR1 SNHLY and CDR2 FYNNEI. The V segment lost 4 bases and the J segment 10 bases; nucleotides outside the gene matches: 7. CDR3 length: 13 amino acids. CDR3 DNA: TGTGCCAGCAGTGTCGAGCGGGATAACGAGCAGTTCTTC. It translates to CASSVERDNEQFF.

This clone was found once. This chain uses TRBV25-1 with TRBJ1-1; 7 bases agree with TRBD1. The V and J ends lost 4 bases and 11 bases, in that order; junction bases with no gene match: 7. The germline V gene has CDR1 MGHDK and CDR2 SYGVNS. The CDR3 length is 12 residues. The CDR3 sequence is CASSATGLGAFF. For the CDR3, the DNA is TGTGCCAGCAGTGCGACAGGGTTGGGGGCTTTCTTT.

The chain recombines TRBV14 with TRBJ2-2; D is possibly TRBD2 (6 bases). Germline CDR1 is SGHDN and CDR2 is FVKESK. This CDR3 is built from 21 residues. V was shortened by 1 base and J by 0 bases, with 24 bases between the two germline ends. CDR3 amino acids: CASSQAPPPPVLAANTGELFF. The CDR3, as DNA: TGTGCCAGCAGCCAAGCGCCCCCGCCCCCCGTCTTAGCGGCGAACACCGGGGAGCTGTTTTTT.

A single count supports this clone. The V call is TRBV19, the J call TRBJ1-2, with TRBD1 matching 9 bases. CDR1 is LNHDA and CDR2 is SQIVND in the germline V gene (reference sequence). This CDR3 comprises 15 residues. Trimming took 8 bases from V and 5 from J; bases not matched to a gene: 12. The CDR3 region is CASQDRDRASYGYTF. Written as DNA, the CDR3 is TGTGCCAGTCAGGACCGGGACAGGGCTTCGTATGGCTACACCTTC.

A single count supports this clone. The chain combines TRBV6-5 with TRBJ2-2; 10 nucleotides align to TRBD2. Per the germline V gene, CDR1 is MNHEY and CDR2 is SVGAGI. After removal of 5 bases from V and 6 bases from J, the junction contained 3 bases not matched to a gene. The length of the CDR3 is 14 residues. The CDR3 DNA reads as TGTGCCAGCAGTAGCGGGAGGGCCCCCGGGGAGCTGTTTTTT. It yields the protein CASSSGRAPGELFF.

This chain joins TRBV5-1 and TRBJ2-7; 7 bases are a match to TRBD2. The trim removed 0 bases at V and 3 bases at J, leaving 6 bases unmatched. CDR1 is SGHRS, CDR2 YFSETQ, per germline. The CDR3 is 15 amino acids. In nucleotides, the CDR3 is TGCGCCAGCAGCTTGGCCGGCGGGAGCCGCTACGAGCAGTACTTC. Its translation: CASSLAGGSRYEQYF.